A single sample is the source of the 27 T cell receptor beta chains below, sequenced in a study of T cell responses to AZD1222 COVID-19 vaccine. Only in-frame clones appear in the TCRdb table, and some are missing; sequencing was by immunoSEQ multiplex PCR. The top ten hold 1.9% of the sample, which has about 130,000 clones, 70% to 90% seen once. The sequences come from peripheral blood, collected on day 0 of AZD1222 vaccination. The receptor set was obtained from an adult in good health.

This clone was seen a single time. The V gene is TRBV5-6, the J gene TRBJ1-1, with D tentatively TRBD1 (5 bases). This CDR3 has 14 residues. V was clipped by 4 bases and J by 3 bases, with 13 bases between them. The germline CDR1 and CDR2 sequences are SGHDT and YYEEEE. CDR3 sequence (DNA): TGTGCCAGCAGCCAGGGACGGCGGGACACTGAAGCTTTCTTT. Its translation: CASSQGRRDTEAFF.

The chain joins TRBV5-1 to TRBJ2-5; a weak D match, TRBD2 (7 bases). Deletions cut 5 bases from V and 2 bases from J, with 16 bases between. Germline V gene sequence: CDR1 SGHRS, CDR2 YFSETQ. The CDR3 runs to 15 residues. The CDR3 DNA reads TGCGCCAGCAGGGTGAGGGGGGGCTGGCAAGAGACCCAGTACTTC. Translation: CASRVRGGWQETQYF. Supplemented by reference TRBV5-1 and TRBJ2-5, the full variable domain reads KAGVTQTPRYLIKTRGQQVTLSCSPISGHRSVSWYQQTPGQGLQFLFEYFSETQRNKGNFPGRFSGRQFSNSRSEMNVSTLELGDSALYLCASRVRGGWQETQYFGPGTRLLVL.

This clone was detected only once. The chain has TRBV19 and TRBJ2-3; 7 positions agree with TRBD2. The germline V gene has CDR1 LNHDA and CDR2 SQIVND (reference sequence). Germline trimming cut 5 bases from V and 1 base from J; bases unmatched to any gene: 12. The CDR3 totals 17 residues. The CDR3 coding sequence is TGTGCCAGTAGTTCGGCTAGCGGTACCCAAGGCACAGATACGCAGTATTTT. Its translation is CASSSASGTQGTDTQYF.

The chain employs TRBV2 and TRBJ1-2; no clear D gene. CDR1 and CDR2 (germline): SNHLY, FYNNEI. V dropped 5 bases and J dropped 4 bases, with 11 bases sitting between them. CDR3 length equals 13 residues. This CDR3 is CASSSYGSYGYTF. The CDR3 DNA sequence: TGTGCCAGCAGTTCATATGGGTCCTATGGCTACACCTTC.

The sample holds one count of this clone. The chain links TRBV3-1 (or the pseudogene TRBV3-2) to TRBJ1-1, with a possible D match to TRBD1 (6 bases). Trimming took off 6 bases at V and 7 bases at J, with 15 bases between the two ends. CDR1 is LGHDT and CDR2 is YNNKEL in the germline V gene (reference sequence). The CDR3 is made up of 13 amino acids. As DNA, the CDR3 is TGTGCCAGCAGTTTCGGGACACCTGTTGAAGCTTTCTTT. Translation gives CASSFGTPVEAFF.

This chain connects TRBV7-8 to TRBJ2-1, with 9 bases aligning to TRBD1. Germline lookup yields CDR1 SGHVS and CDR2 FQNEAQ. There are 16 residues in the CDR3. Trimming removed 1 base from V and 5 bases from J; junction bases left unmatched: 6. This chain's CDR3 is CASSLVRDRVHNEQFF. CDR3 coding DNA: TGTGCCAGCAGCTTAGTCCGGGACAGGGTCCACAATGAGCAGTTCTTC.

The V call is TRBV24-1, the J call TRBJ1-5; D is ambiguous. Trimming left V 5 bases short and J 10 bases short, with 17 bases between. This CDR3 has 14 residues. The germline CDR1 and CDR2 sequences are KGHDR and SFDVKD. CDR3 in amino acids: CATSAKGFLFPQHF. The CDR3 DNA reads TGTGCCACCAGTGCAAAGGGTTTCCTATTTCCCCAGCATTTT.

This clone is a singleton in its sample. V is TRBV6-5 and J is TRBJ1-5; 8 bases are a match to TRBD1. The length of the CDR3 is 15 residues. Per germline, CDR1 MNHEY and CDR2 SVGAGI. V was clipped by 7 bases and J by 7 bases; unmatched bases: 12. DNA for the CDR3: TGTGCCAGCATCCTAAGGACAGGGAATACCCAGCCCCAGCATTTT. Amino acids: CASILRTGNTQPQHF.

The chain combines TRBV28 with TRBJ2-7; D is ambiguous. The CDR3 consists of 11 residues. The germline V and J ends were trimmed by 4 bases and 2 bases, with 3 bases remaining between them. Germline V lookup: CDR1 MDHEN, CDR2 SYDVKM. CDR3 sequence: CASSSAYEQYF. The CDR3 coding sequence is TGTGCCAGCAGTTCCGCCTACGAGCAGTACTTC.

The CDR3 DNA sequence: TGTGCCAGCAGCCGGGGACAGAGTGGAAACACCATATATTTT. Residues: CASSRGQSGNTIYF. The chain couples TRBV4-2 to TRBJ1-3, with 7 bases fitting TRBD1. Losses at the gene ends were 4 bases for V and 3 bases for J; bases not matched to a gene: 3. Germline V CDR1 and CDR2: LGHNA, YNFKEQ. This CDR3 is 14 amino acids long.

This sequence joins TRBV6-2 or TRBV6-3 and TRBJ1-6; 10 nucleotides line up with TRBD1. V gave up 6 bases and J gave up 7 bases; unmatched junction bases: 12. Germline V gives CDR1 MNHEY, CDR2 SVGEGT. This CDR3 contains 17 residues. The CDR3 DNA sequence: TGTGCCAGCAGCTATGGCGGGACAGGGGTTAGAAATTCACCCCTCCACTTT. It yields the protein CASSYGGTGVRNSPLHF.

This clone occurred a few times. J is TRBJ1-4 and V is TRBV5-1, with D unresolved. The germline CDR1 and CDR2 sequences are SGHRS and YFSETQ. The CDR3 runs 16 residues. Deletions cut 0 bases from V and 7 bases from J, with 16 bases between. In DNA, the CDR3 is TGCGCCAGCAGCTTGGGGTGGTCCGGGGAAGGTGAAAAACTGTTTTTT. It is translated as CASSLGWSGEGEKLFF. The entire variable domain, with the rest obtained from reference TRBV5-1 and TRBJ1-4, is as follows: KAGVTQTPRYLIKTRGQQVTLSCSPISGHRSVSWYQQTPGQGLQFLFEYFSETQRNKGNFPGRFSGRQFSNSRSEMNVSTLELGDSALYLCASSLGWSGEGEKLFFGSGTQLSVL.

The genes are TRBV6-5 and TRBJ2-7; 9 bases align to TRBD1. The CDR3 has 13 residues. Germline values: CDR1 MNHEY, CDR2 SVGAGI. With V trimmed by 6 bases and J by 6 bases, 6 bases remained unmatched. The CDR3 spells CASRGTGYSEQYF. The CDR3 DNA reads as TGTGCCAGCAGAGGGACAGGGTATAGCGAGCAGTACTTC.

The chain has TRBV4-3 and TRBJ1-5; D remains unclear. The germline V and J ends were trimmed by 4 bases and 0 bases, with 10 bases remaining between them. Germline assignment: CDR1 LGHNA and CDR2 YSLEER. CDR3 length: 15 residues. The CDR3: CASSPSRSSNQPQHF. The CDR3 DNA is TGCGCCAGCAGCCCTTCACGGAGTAGCAATCAGCCCCAGCATTTT.

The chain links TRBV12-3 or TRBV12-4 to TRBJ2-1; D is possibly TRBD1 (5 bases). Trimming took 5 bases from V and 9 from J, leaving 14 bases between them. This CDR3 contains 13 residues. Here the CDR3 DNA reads TGTGCCAGCAGTCCCCATCAGGGTTCTGAGCAGTTCTTC. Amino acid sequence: CASSPHQGSEQFF.

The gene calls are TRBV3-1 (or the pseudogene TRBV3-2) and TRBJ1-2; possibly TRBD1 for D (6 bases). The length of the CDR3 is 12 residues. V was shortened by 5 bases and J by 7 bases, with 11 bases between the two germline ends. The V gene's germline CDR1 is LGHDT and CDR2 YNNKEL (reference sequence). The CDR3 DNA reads TGTGCCAGCAGCTTCAAAGGGGGTGGCTACACCTTC. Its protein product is CASSFKGGGYTF.

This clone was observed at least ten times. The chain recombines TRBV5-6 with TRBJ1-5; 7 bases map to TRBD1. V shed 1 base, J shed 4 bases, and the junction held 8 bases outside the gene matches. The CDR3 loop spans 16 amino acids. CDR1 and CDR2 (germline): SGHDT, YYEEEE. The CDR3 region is CASSLFRAGGNQPQHF. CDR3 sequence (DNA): TGTGCCAGCAGCTTGTTCCGGGCAGGGGGTAATCAGCCCCAGCATTTT. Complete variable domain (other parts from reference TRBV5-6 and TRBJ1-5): DAGVTQSPTHLIKTRGQQVTLRCSPKSGHDTVSWYQQALGQGPQFIFQYYEEEERQRGNFPDRFSGHQFPNYSSELNVNALLLGDSALYLCASSLFRAGGNQPQHFGDGTRLSIL.

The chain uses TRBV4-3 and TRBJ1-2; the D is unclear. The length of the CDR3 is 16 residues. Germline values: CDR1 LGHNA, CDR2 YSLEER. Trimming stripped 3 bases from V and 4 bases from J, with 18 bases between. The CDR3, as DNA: TGCGCCAGCAGCCACGGTCCCGAAACCCGGACCTATGGCTACACCTTC. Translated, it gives CASSHGPETRTYGYTF.

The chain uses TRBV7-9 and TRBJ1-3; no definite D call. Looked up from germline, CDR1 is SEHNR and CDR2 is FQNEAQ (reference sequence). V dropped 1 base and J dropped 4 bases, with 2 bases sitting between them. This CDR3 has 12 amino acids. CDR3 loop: CASSLGGNTIYF. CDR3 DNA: TGTGCCAGCAGCTTAGGAGGAAACACCATATATTTT.

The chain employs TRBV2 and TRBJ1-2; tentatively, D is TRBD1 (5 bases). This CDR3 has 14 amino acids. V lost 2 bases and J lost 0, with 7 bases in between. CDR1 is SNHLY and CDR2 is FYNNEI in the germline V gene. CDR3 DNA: TGTGCCAGCAGTGAACTCAGGGCTAACTATGGCTACACCTTC. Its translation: CASSELRANYGYTF.

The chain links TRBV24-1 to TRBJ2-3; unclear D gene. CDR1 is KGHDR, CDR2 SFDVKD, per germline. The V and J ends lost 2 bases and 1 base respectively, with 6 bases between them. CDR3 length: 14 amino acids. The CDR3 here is CATSDSGGTDTQYF. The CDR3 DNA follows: TGTGCCACCAGTGATTCTGGGGGCACAGATACGCAGTATTTT.

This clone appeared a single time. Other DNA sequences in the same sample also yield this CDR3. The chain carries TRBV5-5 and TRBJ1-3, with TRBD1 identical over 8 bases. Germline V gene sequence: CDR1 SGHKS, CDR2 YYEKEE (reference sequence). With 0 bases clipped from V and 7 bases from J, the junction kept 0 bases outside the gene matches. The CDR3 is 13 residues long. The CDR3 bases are TGTGCCAGCAGCTTGGGACAGGGGAACACCATATATTTT. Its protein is CASSLGQGNTIYF.

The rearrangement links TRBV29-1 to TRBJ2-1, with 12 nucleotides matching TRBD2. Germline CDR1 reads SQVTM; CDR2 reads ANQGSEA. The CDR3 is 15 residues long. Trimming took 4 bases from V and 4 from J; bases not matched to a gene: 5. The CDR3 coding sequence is TGCAGCGTTGCTCTCCTAGCGGGAGGGTACAATGAGCAGTTCTTC. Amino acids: CSVALLAGGYNEQFF.

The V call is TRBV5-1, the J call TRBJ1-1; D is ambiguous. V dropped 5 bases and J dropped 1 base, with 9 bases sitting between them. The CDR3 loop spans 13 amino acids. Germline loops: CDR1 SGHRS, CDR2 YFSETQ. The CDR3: CASRPSTNTEAFF. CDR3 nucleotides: TGCGCCAGCAGACCGTCAACGAACACTGAAGCTTTCTTT.

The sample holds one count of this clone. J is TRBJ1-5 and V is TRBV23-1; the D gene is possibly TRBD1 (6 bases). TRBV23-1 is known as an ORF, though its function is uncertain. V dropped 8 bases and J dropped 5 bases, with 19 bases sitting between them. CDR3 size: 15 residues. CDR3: CASGRGRASDQPQHF. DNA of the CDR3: TGCGCCAGCGGCAGGGGTAGGGCATCAGATCAGCCCCAGCATTTT.

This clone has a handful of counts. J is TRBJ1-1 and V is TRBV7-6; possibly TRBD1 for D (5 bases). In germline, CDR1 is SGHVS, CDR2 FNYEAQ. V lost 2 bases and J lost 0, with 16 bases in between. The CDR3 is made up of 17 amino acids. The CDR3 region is CASSLRTASGMNTEAFF. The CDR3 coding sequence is TGTGCCAGCAGCTTACGCACTGCGTCAGGGATGAACACTGAAGCTTTCTTT.

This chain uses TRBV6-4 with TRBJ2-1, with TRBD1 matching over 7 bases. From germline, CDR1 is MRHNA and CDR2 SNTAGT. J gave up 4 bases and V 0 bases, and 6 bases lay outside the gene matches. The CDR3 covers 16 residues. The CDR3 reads CASSDSRQGDYNEQFF. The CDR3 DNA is TGTGCCAGCAGTGACTCGAGACAGGGAGATTACAATGAGCAGTTCTTC.